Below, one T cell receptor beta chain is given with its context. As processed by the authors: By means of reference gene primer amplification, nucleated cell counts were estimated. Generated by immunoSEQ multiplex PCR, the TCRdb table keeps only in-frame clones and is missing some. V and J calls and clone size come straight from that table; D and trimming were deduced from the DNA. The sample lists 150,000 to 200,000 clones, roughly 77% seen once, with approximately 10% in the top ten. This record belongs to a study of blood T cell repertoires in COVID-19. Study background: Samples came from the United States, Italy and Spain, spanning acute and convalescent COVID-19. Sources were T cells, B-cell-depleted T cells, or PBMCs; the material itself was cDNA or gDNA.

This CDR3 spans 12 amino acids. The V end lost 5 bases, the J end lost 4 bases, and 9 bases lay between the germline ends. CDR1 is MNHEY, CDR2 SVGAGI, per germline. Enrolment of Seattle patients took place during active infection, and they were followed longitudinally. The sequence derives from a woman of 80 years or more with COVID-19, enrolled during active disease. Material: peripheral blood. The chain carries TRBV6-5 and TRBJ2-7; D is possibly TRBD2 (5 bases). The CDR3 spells CASSQRGYEQYF. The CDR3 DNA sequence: TGTGCCAGCAGTCAACGGGGTTACGAGCAGTACTTC.